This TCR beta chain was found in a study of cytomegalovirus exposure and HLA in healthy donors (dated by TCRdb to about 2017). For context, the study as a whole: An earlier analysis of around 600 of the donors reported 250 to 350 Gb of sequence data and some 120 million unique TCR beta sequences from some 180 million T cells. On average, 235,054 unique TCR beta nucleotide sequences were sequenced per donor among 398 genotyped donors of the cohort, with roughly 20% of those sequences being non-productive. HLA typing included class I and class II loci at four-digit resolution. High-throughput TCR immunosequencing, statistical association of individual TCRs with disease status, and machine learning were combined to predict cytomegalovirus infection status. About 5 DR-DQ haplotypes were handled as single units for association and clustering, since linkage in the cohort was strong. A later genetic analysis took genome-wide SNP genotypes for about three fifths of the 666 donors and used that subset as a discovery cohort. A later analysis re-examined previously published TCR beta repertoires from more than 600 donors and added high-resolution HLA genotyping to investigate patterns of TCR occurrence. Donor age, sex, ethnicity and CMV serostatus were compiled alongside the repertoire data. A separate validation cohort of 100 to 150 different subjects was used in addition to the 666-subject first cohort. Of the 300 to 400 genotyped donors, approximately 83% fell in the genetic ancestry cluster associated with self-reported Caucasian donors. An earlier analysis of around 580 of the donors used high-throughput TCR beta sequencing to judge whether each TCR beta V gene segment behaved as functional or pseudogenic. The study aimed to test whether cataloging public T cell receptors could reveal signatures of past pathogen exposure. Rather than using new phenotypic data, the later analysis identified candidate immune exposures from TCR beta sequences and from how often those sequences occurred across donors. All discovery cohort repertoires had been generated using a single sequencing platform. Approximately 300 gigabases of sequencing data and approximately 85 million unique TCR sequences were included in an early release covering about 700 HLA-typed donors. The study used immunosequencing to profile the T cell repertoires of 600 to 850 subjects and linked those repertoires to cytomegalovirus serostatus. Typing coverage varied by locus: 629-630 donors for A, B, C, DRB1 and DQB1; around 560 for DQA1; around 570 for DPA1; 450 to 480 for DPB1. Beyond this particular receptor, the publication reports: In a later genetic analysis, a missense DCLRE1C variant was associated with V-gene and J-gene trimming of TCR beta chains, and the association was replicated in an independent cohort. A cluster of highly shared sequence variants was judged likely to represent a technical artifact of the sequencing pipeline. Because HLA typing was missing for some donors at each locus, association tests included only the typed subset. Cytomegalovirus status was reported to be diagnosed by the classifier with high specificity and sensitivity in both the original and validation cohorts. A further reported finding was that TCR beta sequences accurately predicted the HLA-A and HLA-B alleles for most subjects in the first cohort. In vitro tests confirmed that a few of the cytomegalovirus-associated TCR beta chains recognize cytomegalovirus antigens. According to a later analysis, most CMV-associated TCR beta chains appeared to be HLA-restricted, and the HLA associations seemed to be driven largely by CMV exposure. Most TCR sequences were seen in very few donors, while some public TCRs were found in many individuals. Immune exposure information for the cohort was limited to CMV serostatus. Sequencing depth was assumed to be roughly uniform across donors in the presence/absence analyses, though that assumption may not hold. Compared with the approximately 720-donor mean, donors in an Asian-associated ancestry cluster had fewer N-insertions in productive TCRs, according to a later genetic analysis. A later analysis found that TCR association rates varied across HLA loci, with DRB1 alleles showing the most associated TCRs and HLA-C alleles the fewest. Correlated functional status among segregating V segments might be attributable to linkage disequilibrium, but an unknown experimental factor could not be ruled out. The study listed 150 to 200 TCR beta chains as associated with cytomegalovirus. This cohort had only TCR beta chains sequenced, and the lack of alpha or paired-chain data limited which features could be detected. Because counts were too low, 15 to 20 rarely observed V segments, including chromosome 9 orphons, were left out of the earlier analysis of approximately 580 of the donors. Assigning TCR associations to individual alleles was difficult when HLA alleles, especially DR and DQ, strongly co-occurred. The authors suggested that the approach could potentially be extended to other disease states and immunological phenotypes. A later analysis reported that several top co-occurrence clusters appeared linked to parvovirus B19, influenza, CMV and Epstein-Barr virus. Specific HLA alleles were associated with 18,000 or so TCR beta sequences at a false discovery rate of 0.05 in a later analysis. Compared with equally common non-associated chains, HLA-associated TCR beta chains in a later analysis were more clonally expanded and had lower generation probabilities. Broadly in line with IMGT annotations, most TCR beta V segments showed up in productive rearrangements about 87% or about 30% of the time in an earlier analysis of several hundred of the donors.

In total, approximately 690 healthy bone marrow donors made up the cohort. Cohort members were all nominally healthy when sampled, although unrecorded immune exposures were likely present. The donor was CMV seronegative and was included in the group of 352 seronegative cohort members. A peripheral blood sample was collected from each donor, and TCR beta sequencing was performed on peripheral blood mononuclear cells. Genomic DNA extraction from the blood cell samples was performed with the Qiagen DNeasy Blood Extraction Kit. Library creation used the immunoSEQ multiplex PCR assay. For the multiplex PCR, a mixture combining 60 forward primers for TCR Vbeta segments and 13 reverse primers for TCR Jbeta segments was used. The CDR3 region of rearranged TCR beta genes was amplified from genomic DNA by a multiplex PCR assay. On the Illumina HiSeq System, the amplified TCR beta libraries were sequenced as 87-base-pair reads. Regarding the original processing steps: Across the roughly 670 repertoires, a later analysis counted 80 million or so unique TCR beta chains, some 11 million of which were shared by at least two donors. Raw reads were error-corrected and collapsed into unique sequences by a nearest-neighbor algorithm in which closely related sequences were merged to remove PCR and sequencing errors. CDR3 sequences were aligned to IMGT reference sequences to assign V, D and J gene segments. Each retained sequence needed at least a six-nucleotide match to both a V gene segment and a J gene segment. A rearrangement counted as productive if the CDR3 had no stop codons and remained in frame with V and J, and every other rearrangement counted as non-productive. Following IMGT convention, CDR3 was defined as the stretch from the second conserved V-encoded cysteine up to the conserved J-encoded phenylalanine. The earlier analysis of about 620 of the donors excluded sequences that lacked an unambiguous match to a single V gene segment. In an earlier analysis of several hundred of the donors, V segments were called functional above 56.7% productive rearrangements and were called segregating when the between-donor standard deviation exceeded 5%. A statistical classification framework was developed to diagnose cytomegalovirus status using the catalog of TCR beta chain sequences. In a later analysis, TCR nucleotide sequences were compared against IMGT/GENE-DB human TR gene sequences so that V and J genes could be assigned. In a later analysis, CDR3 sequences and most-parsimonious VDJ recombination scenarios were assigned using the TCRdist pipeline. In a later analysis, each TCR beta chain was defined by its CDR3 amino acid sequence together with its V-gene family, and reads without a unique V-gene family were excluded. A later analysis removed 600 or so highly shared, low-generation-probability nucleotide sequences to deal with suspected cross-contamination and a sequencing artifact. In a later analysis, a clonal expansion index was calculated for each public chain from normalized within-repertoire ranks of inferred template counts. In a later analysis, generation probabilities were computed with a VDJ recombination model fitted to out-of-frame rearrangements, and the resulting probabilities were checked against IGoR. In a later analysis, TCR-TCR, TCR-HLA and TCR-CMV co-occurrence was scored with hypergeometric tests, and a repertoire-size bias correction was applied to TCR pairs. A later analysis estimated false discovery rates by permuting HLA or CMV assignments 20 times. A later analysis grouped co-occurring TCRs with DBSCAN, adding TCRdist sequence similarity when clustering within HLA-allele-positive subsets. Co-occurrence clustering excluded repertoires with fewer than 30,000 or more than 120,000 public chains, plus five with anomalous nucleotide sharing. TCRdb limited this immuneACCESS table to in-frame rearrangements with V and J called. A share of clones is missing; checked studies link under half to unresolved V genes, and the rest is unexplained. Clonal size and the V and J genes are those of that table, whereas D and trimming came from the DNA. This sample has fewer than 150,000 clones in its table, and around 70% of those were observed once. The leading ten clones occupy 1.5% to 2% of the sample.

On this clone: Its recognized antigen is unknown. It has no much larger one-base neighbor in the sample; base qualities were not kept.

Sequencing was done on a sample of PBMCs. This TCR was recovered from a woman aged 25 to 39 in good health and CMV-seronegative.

CDR3 protein: CASSLAAGEKLFF. The nucleotide sequence reads as follows: TGCGCCAGCAGCTTGGCCGCGGGCGAAAAACTGTTTTTT. Recombination linked TRBV5-1 to TRBJ1-4, with no confident D gene call. The CDR3 has 13 amino acids, counting the end cysteine and phenylalanine. This entry keeps only the CDR3 DNA: 39 bases, framed from base 1. The CDR1 and CDR2 encoded by the germline V gene are SGHRS and YFSETQ. V was cut back by 0 bases and J by 8 bases, leaving a gap of 8 bases between them. Here the CDR3 is joined to the reference TRBV5-1 and TRBJ1-4 genes, and the full variable domain is: KAGVTQTPRYLIKTRGQQVTLSCSPISGHRSVSWYQQTPGQGLQFLFEYFSETQRNKGNFPGRFSGRQFSNSRSEMNVSTLELGDSALYLCASSLAAGEKLFFGSGTQLSVL.